This T cell receptor (beta chain) derives from a study of T cell responses to AZD1222 COVID-19 vaccine. Across the whole study: Both about-4-week and about-12-week second-dose recipients were combined.

To note about this clone: Its specificity is not known.

Sequencing used immunoSEQ multiplex PCR; TCRdb keeps in-frame clones, though not all of them. Altogether tens of thousands of clones are present, 70% to 85% being singletons, with the ten largest covering about 20%. Study-level points and caveats: Regions left unmutated in variants are reportedly the target of nearly half of spike-specific TCRs. Spike-specific TCRs gained breadth and depth after people received two AZD1222 doses.

Germline CDR1 and CDR2: LNHNV and YYDKDF (reference sequence). The CDR3 runs 15 residues. The ends lost 4 bases at V and 3 bases at J; junction bases unmatched: 9. V gene TRBV15 combines with J gene TRBJ2-7; 7 bases align to TRBD2. Sequences were derived from peripheral blood, sampled on day 0 of AZD1222 vaccination. The clonotype was recovered from an adult in good health. DNA of the CDR3: TGTGCCACCAGCAAGACGGTAGCGGGTAACTACGAGCAGTACTTC. Translation gives CATSKTVAGNYEQYF.